One and the same sample provided the 23 T cell receptor beta chains below, sequenced in a study of cytomegalovirus exposure and HLA in healthy donors. With 60 Vbeta and 13 Jbeta primers, the PCR was carried out. The data were produced by immunoSEQ multiplex PCR, yet TCRdb's version contains in-frame clones alone and is incomplete. Of roughly 180,000 clones listed, around 83% are singletons. Sequencing was performed on PBMCs. Receptors originate from a girl aged 2 to 9 in good health and CMV-seropositive.

The rearrangement uses TRBV4-2 and TRBJ2-7; D remains ambiguous. The V end was cut by 1 base, the J end by 6 bases, with 4 bases between. This CDR3 region has 11 residues. Germline CDR1 LGHNA, CDR2 YNFKEQ. For the CDR3, the DNA is TGTGCCAGCAGCCAAGGTATCGAGCAGTACTTC. Residues: CASSQGIEQYF.

V is TRBV7-8 and J is TRBJ1-1, with a weak D call TRBD1 (6 bases). Germline-derived CDR1 and CDR2 are SGHVS and FQNEAQ. The CDR3 runs 12 residues. Trimming left V 5 bases short and J 8 bases short, with 12 bases between. CDR3 coding DNA: TGTGCCAGCAGCCCCGACAGGATAGAAGCTTTCTTT. This translates into CASSPDRIEAFF. Looking up the rest from reference TRBV7-8 and TRBJ1-1 gives the full variable domain: GAGVSQSPRYKVAKRGQDVALRCDPISGHVSLFWYQQALGQGPEFLTYFQNEAQLDKSGLPSDRFFAERPEGSVSTLKIQRTQQEDSAVYLCASSPDRIEAFFGQGTRLTVV.

This chain links TRBV7-2 with TRBJ2-1, with D maybe TRBD2 (6 bases). The CDR3 runs 14 residues. Germline values: CDR1 SGHTA, CDR2 FQGNSA. Trimming stripped 0 bases from V and 10 bases from J, with 13 bases between. CDR3 coding DNA: TGTGCCAGCAGCTTAGCTGTAATGGGAGGCGAGCAGTTCTTC. Its translation: CASSLAVMGGEQFF.

This rearrangement joins TRBV6-6 to TRBJ2-7, with D perhaps matching TRBD1 (6 bases). This CDR3 comprises 14 residues. The V end lost 6 bases, the J end lost 7 bases, and 19 bases lay between the germline ends. Per the germline V gene, CDR1 is MNHNY and CDR2 is SVGAGI (reference sequence). This chain's CDR3 is CASSPEYRECEQYF. CDR3 DNA: TGTGCCAGCAGCCCAGAGTACAGGGAATGTGAGCAGTACTTC.

The chain is built from TRBV5-6 and TRBJ2-7; 8 nucleotides match TRBD1. This CDR3 is built from 14 residues. Germline V gene sequence: CDR1 SGHDT, CDR2 YYEEEE. Losses at the gene ends were 0 bases for V and 6 bases for J; bases not matched to a gene: 5. The CDR3 region has the DNA TGTGCCAGCAGCTTGGTTCCGACAGGGGTCGAGCAGTACTTC. Residues: CASSLVPTGVEQYF.

J is TRBJ2-2 and V is TRBV7-3, with 10 bases fitting TRBD2. Trimming took 5 bases from V and 5 from J; bases not matched to a gene: 5. CDR3 length: 15 amino acids. CDR1 is SGHTA, CDR2 FQGTGA, per germline. The CDR3 spells CASSPAGGGTGELFF. In DNA, the CDR3 is TGTGCCAGCAGCCCAGCGGGGGGGGGTACCGGGGAGCTGTTTTTT. Variable domain in full (rest from reference TRBV7-3 and TRBJ2-2): GAGVSQTPSNKVTEKGKYVELRCDPISGHTALYWYRQSLGQGPEFLIYFQGTGAADDSGLPNDRFFAVRPEGSVSTLKIQRTERGDSAVYLCASSPAGGGTGELFFGEGSRLTVL.

The V call is TRBV5-4, the J call TRBJ2-2; maybe TRBD1 (5 bases). Per the germline V gene, CDR1 is SGHNT and CDR2 is YYREEE (reference sequence). The V end lost 10 bases, the J end lost 2 bases, and 18 bases lay between the germline ends. The CDR3 has 15 residues. CDR3: CAGATTTGNTGELFF. In DNA, the CDR3 is TGTGCCGGGGCTACTACAACGGGCAACACCGGGGAGCTGTTTTTT.

The rearrangement uses TRBV30 and TRBJ2-2; the match to TRBD1 covers 7 bases. The CDR3 runs to 14 residues. Germline V gives CDR1 GTSNPN, CDR2 SVGIG (reference sequence). The J segment lost 1 base and the V segment lost 4 bases, leaving 3 bases of the junction unmatched. CDR3 loop: CAWKGGLNTGELFF. CDR3 coding DNA: TGTGCCTGGAAAGGGGGCTTGAACACCGGGGAGCTGTTTTTT. Full variable domain (outside the CDR3, taken from reference TRBV30 and TRBJ2-2): SQTIHQWPATLVQPVGSPLSLECTVEGTSNPNLYWYRQAAGRGLQLLFYSVGIGQISSEVPQNLSASRPQDRQFILSSKKLLLSDSGFYLCAWKGGLNTGELFFGEGSRLTVL.

The table lists this clone with a few counts. The rearrangement joins TRBV10-3 to TRBJ1-3; D ambiguous. CDR3 length: 15 residues. Trimming left V 4 bases short and J 0 bases short, with 10 bases between. Per germline, CDR1 ENHRY and CDR2 SYGVKD. DNA for the CDR3: TGTGCCATCAGTGTTTACCCCAGCTCTGGAAACACCATATATTTT. It yields the protein CAISVYPSSGNTIYF.

The chain employs TRBV6-1 and TRBJ1-2, with D hard to call. Germline CDR1 MNHNS, CDR2 SASEGT. The V and J ends lost 2 bases and 5 bases respectively, with 6 bases between them. This CDR3 region has 12 residues. As DNA, the CDR3 is TGTGCCAGCAGTGAATATCAGTATGGCTACACCTTC. It codes for CASSEYQYGYTF.

This rearrangement joins TRBV2 to TRBJ1-4; TRBD1 matches at 10 bases. V lost 6 bases, J lost 2 bases, and 15 bases stayed unmatched. This CDR3 contains 19 residues. CDR1 is SNHLY and CDR2 is FYNNEI in the germline V gene. The CDR3 region has the DNA TGTGCCAGCAGGGCCCGGACAGGGGGGGGGCAAACGACTAATGAAAAACTGTTTTTT. The encoded protein is CASRARTGGGQTTNEKLFF.

This clone was detected a few times. This rearrangement joins TRBV25-1 to TRBJ1-6; maybe TRBD1 (5 bases). This CDR3 has 15 amino acids. The germline V gene encodes CDR1 MGHDK and CDR2 SYGVNS. V was cut by 1 base and J by 11 bases, with 15 bases left in between. The CDR3 loop reads CASSESGHSSPPLHF. In DNA, the CDR3 is TGTGCCAGCAGTGAATCCGGACACTCTTCACCACCCCTCCACTTT.

The V call is TRBV10-3, the J call TRBJ2-1, with 11 bases aligning to TRBD2. CDR1 and CDR2 from the germline V gene are ENHRY and SYGVKD. V trimming: 4 bases; J trimming: 6 bases; junction bases outside the gene matches: 5. The CDR3 extends over 15 amino acids. The CDR3 DNA sequence: TGTGCCATCAGTGCGACTAGCGGGAATGTCAATGAGCAGTTCTTC. Its translation: CAISATSGNVNEQFF.

The J gene is TRBJ1-4, the V gene TRBV30; D is perhaps TRBD1 (6 bases). The CDR3 length is 15 residues. Germline V lookup: CDR1 GTSNPN, CDR2 SVGIG (reference sequence). Between the trimmed V and J ends, which lost 3 bases and 3 bases, there was a span of 14 bases. The CDR3 is CAWSRRTASNEKLFF. CDR3 coding DNA: TGTGCCTGGAGCCGTAGGACAGCATCTAATGAAAAACTGTTTTTT.

V is TRBV9 and J is TRBJ2-1, with D possibly being TRBD2 (6 bases). V dropped 1 base and J dropped 10 bases, with 9 bases sitting between them. This CDR3 is 12 amino acids long. Germline V lookup: CDR1 SGDLS, CDR2 YYNGEE. This chain's CDR3 is CASSVWSGEQFF. Written as DNA, the CDR3 is TGTGCCAGCAGCGTATGGAGCGGGGAGCAGTTCTTC.

The chain has TRBV2 and TRBJ2-3, with 8 bases that match TRBD2. The CDR3 contains 14 residues. The trim removed 5 bases at V and 3 bases at J, leaving 4 bases unmatched. Germline V CDR1 and CDR2: SNHLY, FYNNEI. In DNA, the CDR3 is TGTGCCAGCAGTTTGCTAGCGGGTACAGATACGCAGTATTTT. Residues: CASSLLAGTDTQYF.

The chain employs TRBV12-5 and TRBJ1-2; TRBD1 aligns across 11 bases. Germline trimming cut 0 bases from V and 8 bases from J; bases unmatched to any gene: 11. CDR1 and CDR2 from the germline V gene are LGHNT and FRNRAP. The CDR3 has 17 residues. The CDR3 coding sequence is TGTGCTAGTGGTTTGGTAGTCTTTGGACAGGGGGCAGAGGGCTACACCTTC. It is translated as CASGLVVFGQGAEGYTF. Variable domain in full (rest from reference TRBV12-5 and TRBJ1-2): DARVTQTPRHKVTEMGQEVTMRCQPILGHNTVFWYRQTMMQGLELLAYFRNRAPLDDSGMPKDRFSAEMPDATLATLKIQPSEPRDSAVYFCASGLVVFGQGAEGYTFGSGTRLTVV.

With regard to this clone: In the same sample, other DNA sequences code for this CDR3. The chain uses TRBV30 and TRBJ1-3; D is ambiguous. V dropped 0 bases and J dropped 0 bases, with 3 bases sitting between them. The CDR3 consists of 13 residues. Germline-derived CDR1 and CDR2 are GTSNPN and SVGIG (reference sequence). CDR3 loop: CAWSVSSGNTIYF. The CDR3 region has the DNA TGTGCCTGGAGTGTGAGCTCTGGAAACACCATATATTTT.

This clone was observed once. The CDR3 coding sequence is TGTGCCAGCAGCGTAGCGGGCGTAGCGGGAGGCCCGGGCAATGAGCAGTTCTTC. This translates into CASSVAGVAGGPGNEQFF. J is TRBJ2-1 and V is TRBV9; 10 nucleotides agree with TRBD2. This CDR3 has 18 residues. V was clipped by 0 bases and J by 6 bases; unmatched bases: 12. The germline V gene has CDR1 SGDLS and CDR2 YYNGEE.

The chain has TRBV9 and TRBJ2-1; 9 positions match TRBD2. CDR3 length: 15 residues. Per the germline V gene, CDR1 is SGDLS and CDR2 is YYNGEE. V shed 2 bases and J 4 bases; nucleotides not matched to a gene: 4. The chain's CDR3 is CASSVSGSGYNEQFF. The CDR3 coding sequence is TGTGCCAGCAGCGTTAGCGGGAGTGGGTACAATGAGCAGTTCTTC.

The chain joins TRBV2 to TRBJ2-1, with TRBD2 matching over 10 bases. The CDR3 spans 17 residues. The ends lost 7 bases at V and 4 bases at J; junction bases unmatched: 13. The germline V gene encodes CDR1 SNHLY and CDR2 FYNNEI. Written as DNA, the CDR3 is TGTGCCAGCACCCTCACCCATCTAGCGGGAGAGTACAATGAGCAGTTCTTC. It specifies CASTLTHLAGEYNEQFF.

The chain carries TRBV4-1 and TRBJ2-5; weak D call: TRBD2 (5 bases). Trimming stripped 6 bases from V and 4 bases from J, with 24 bases between. Germline CDR1 is MGHRA and CDR2 is YSYEKL. This CDR3 region has 17 residues. Written as DNA, the CDR3 is TGCGCCAGCAGGCCAACGGATCTGGAGGACCCCTCAGAGACCCAGTACTTC. Translated: CASRPTDLEDPSETQYF.

The genes are TRBV21-1 and TRBJ2-7; TRBD2, as called in the table, went unchecked against the DNA. TRBV21-1 is reported as a pseudogene. This CDR3 has 14 residues. CDR3 coding DNA: TGTGCCAGCAGCAAAGTAGGGACTACCAACGAGCAGTACTTC. It encodes CASSKVGTTNEQYF.